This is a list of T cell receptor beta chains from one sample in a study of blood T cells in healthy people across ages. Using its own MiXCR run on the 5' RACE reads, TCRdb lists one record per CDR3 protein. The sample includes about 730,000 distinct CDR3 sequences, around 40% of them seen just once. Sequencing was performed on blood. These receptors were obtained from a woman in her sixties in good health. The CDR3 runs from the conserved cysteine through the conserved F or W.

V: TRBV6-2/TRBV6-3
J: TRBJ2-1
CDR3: CASRPSGGYNEQFF

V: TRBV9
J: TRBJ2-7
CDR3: CASSVQGQGYEQYF

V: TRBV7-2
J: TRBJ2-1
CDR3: CASSFDRGYNEQFF

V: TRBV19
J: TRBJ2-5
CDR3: CASSPGRARFQETQYF

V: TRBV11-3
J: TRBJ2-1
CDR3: CAKRADSDNEQFF

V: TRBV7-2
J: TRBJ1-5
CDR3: CASSPSARNQPQHF

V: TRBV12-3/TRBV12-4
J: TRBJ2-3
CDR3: CASSPLTSADTQYF

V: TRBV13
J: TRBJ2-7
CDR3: CASSLSGRAREQYF

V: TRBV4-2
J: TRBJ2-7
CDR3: CASSQVSGAPVSYEQYF

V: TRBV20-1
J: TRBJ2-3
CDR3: CSARSLADGTQYF

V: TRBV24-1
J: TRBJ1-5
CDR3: CATSDGTGGNQPQHF

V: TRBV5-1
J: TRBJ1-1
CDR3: CASSLEPGLHAEAFF

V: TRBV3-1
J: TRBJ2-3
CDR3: CASSQEGTLDTQYF

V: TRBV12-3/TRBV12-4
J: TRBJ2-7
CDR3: CASSAPANIKQYF

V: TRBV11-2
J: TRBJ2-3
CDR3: CASSFLASGGAEWSTDTQYF

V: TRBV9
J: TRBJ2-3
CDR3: CASSVGRAALNTDTQYF

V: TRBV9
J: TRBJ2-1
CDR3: CASSGVRNEQFF

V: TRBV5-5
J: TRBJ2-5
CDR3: CASSRGSNQETQYF

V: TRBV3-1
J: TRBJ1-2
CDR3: CASSQVVGQAVSTF

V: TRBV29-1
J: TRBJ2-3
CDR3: CSVEGGGGRTDTQYF

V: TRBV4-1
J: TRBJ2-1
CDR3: CASSRGTSGAIPNEQFF

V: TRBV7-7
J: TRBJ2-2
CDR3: CASAERVSTGELFF

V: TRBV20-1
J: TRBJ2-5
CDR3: CSATPPAAQETQYF

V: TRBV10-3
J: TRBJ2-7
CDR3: CATGQGVSYEQYF

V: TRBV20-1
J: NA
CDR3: CSARSKGYEQYF

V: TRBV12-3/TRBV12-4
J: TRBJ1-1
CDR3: CASSFGLMNTEAFF

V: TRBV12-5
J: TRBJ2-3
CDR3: CASGLEDTQYF

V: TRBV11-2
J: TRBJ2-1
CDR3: CASSFTGPPQFF

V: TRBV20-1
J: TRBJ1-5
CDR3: CSARAQLSNQPQHF

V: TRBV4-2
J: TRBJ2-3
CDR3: CASSQGGTSGTNTQYF

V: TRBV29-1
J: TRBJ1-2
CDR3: CSVEIRRGYTF

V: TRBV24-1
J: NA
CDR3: CATSDPDRGETQYF

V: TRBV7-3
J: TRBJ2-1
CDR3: CASSLNGGRVGFGNNEQFF

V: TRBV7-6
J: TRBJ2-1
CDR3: CASSLRGLGTYNEQFF

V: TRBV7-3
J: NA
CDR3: CASSLNAAGEGEQYF

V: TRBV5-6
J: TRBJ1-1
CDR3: CASSLIRTGVAEAFF

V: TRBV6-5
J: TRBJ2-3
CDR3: CASSAQAGTTDTQYF

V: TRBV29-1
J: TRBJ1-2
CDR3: CSVRDRDLGSYGYTF

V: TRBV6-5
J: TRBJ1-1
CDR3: CASSYLGTGRNTEAFF

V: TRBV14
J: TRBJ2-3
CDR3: CASSQEFRDTQYF

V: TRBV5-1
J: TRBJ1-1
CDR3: CASSLGGQGAPRAFF

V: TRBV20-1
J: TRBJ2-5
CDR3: CSANTLRSLQETQYF

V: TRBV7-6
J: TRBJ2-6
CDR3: CASSWDLAGASGANVLTF

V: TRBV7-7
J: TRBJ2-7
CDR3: CASSSGLGAYEQYF

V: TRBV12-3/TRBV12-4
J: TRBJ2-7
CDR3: CASSVSASYEQYF

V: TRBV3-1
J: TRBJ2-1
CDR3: CASSPGQRLFF

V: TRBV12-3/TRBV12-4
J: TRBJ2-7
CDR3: CASSPHTGSEEQYF

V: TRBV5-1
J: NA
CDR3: CASSPDFTSGVDNEQYF

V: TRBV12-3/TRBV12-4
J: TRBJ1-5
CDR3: CASSHEGDDYSNQPQHF

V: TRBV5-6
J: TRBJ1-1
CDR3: CASSRRTGSFMNTEAFF

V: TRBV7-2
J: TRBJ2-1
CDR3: CATDRDGSYNEQFF

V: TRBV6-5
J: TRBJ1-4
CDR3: CASSYLGGAREKLFF

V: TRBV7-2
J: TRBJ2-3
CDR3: CASSRGGHTDTQNF

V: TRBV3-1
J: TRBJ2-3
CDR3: CASSQDGGVTDTQYF

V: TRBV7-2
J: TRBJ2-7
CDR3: CASSLGRASNYEQYF

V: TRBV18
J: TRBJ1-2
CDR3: CASSPPERAGYTF

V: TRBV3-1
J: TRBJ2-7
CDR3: CASSKGTGAHEQYF

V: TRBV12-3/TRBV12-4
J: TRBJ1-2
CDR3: CASRQQGAGGYTF

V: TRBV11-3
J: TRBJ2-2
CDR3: CASSSGPTGELFF

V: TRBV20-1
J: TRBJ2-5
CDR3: CSARFQLGEQYF